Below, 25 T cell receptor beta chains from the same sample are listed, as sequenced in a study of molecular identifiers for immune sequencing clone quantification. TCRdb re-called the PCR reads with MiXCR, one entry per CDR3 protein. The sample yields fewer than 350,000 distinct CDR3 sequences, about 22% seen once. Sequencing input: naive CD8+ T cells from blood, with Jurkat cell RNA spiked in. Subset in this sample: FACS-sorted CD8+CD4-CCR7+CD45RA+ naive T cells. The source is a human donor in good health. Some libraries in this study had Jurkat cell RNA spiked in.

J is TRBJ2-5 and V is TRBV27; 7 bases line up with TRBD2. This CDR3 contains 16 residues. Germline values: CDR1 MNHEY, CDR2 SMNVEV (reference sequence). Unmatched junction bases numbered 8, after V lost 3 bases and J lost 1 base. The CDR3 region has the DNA TGTGCCAGCAGTTTTCTTAAGGCTAGCGGCCAAGAGACCCAGTACTTC. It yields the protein CASSFLKASGQETQYF.

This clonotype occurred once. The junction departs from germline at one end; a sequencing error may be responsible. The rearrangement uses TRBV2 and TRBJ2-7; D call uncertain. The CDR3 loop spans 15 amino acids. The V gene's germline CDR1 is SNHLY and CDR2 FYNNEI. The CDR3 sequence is CASNERKNRPYEQYF. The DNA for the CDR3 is TGTGCCAGCAATGAACGCAAAAACCGCCCCTACGAGCAGTACTTC.

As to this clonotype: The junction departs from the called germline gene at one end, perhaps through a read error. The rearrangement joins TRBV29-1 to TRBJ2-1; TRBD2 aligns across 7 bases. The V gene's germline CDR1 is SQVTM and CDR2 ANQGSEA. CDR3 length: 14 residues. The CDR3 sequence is CSVALAEYYSEQFF. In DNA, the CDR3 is TGCAGCGTTGCTCTAGCGGAGTACTACAGTGAGCAGTTCTTC.

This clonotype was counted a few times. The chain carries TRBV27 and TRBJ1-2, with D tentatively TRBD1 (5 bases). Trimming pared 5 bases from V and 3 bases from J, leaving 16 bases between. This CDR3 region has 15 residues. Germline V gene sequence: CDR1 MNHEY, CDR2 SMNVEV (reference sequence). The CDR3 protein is CASSPTGGWDYGYTF. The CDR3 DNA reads TGTGCCAGCAGTCCCACAGGTGGCTGGGACTATGGCTACACCTTC.

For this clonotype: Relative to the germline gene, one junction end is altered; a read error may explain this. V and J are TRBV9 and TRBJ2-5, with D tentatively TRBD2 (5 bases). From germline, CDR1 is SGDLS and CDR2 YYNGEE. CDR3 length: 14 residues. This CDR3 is CASGVDPGGETQYF. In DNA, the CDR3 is TGTGCCAGCGGCGTAGATCCGGGCGGGGAGACCCAGTACTTC.

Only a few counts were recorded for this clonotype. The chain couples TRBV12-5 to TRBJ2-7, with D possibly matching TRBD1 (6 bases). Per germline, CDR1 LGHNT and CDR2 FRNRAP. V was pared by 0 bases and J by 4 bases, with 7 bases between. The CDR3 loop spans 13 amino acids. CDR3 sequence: CASGLVGGYEQYF. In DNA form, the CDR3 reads TGTGCTAGTGGTTTGGTAGGGGGTTACGAGCAGTACTTC.

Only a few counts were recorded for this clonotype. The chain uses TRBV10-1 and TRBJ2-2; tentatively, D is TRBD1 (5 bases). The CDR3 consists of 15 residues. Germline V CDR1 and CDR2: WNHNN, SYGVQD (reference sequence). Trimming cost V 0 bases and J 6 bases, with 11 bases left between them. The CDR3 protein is CASSESYQGAGELFF. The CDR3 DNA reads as TGCGCCAGCAGTGAGTCTTATCAGGGCGCCGGGGAGCTGTTTTTT.

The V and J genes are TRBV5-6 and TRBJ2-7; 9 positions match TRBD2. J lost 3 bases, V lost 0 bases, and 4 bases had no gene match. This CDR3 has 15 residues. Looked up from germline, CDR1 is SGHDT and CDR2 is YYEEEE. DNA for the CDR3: TGTGCCAGCAGCTTGGCTGCTAGCGGGGTCTACGAGCAGTACTTC. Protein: CASSLAASGVYEQYF.

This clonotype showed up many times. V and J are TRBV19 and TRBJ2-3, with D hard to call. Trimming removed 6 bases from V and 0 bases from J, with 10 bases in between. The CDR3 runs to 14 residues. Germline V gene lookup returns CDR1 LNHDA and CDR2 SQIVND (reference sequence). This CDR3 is CASRFMASTDTQYF. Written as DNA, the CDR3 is TGTGCCAGTAGGTTCATGGCTAGCACAGATACGCAGTATTTT.

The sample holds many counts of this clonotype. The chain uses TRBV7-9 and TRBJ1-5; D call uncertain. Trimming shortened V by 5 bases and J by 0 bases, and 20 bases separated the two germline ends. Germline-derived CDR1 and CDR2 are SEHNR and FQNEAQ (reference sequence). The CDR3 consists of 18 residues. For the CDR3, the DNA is TGTGCCAGCAGCCTAGGCACGAGCGTACCCTATAGCAATCAGCCCCAGCATTTT. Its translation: CASSLGTSVPYSNQPQHF.

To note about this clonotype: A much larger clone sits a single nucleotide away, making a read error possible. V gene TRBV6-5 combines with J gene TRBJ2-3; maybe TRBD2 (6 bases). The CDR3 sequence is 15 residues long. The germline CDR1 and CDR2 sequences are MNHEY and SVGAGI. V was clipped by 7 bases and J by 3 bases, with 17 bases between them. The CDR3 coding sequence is TGTGCCAGCATTTATTCTCGGGAGTGGACAGATACGCAGTATTTT. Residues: CASIYSREWTDTQYF.

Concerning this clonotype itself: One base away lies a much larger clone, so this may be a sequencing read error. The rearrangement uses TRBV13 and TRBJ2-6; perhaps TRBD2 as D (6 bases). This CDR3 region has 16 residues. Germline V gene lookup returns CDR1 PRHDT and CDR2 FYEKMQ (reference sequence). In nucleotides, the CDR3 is TGTGCCAGCAGCTTAGCCCTCATGGGCGGGGCCGACGTCCTGACTTTC. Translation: CASSLALMGGADVLTF.

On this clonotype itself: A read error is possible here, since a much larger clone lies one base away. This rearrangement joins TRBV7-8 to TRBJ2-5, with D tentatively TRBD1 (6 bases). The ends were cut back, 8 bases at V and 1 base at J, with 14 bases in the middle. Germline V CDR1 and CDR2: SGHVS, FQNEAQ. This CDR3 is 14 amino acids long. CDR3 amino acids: CASGRTVTQETQYF. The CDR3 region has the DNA TGTGCCAGCGGCCGGACAGTGACCCAAGAGACCCAGTACTTC.

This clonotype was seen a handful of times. As DNA, the CDR3 is TGTGCCAGCAGTGTAGGGGGCTGGTACAATGAGCAGTTCTTC. It encodes CASSVGGWYNEQFF. This chain joins TRBV6-1 and TRBJ2-1; TRBD1 agrees at 7 bases. This CDR3 spans 14 amino acids. Germline V gene lookup returns CDR1 MNHNS and CDR2 SASEGT. Trimming cost V 4 bases and J 4 bases; bases outside gene matches: 4.

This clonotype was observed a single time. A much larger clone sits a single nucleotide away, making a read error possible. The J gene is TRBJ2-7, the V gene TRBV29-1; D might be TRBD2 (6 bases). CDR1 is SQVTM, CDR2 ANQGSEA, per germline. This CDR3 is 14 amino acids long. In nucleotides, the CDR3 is TGCAGCGTTGAAGCTATGGAGGGCCCGAGCGAGCGGTACTTC. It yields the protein CSVEAMEGPSERYF.

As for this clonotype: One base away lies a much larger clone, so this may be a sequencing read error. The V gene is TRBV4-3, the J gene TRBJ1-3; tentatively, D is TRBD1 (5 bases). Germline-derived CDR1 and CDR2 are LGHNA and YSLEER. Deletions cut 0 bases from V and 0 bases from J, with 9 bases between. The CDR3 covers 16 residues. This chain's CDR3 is CASSQDRGYSGNTIYF. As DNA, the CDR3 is TGCGCCAGCAGCCAAGATAGGGGCTACTCTGGAAACACCATATATTTT.

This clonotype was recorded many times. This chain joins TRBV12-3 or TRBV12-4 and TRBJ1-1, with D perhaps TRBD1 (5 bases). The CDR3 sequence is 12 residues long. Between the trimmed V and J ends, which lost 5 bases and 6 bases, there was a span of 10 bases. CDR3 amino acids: CASSLEGSEAFF. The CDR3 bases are TGTGCCAGCAGTCTCGAGGGGTCTGAAGCTTTCTTT.

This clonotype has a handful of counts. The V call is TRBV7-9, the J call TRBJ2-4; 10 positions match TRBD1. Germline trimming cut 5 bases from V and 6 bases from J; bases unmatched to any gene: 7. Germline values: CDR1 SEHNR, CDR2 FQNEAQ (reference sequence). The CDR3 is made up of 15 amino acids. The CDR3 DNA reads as TGTGCCAGCAGCCCACGACAGGGGGCCGTAAACATTCAGTACTTC. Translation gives CASSPRQGAVNIQYF.

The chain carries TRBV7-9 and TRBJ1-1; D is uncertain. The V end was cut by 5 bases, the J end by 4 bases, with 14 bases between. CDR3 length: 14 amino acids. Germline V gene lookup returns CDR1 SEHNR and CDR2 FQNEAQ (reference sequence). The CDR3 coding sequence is TGTGCCAGCAGCCCATTCGATAGAGGCACTGAAGCTTTCTTT. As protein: CASSPFDRGTEAFF.

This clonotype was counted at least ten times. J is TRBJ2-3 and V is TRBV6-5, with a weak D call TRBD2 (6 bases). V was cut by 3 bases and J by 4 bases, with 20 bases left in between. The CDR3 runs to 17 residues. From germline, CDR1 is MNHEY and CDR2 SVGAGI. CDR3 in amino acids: CASSYALGGMSPDTQYF. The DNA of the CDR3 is TGTGCCAGCAGTTATGCGCTGGGCGGGATGAGCCCAGATACGCAGTATTTT.

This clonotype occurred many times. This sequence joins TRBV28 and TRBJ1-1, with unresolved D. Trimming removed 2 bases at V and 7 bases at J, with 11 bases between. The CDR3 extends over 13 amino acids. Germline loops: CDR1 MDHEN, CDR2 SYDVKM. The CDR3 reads CASSLKGRNEAFF. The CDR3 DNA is TGTGCCAGCAGTTTAAAAGGGCGGAATGAAGCTTTCTTT.

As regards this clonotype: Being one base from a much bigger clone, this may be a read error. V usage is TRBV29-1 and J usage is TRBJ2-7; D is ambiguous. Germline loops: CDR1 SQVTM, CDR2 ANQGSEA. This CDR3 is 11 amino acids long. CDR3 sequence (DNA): TGCCGCGTTGAACGAAAGTACGAGCAGTACTTC. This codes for CRVERKYEQYF.

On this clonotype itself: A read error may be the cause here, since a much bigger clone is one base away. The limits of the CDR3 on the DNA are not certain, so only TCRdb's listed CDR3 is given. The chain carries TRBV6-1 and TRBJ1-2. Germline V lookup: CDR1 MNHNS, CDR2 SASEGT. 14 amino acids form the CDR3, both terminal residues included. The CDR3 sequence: CAIQGRPVNYGCTF.

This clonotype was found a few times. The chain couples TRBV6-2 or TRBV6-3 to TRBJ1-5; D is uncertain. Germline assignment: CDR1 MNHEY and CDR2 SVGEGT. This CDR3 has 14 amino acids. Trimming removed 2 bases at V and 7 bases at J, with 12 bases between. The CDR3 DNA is TGTGCCAGCAGTTACCGAGGGTTAGGACAGCCCCAGCATTTT. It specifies CASSYRGLGQPQHF.

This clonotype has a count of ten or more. The CDR3 spells CASSQDTGGRGNQPQHF. As DNA, the CDR3 is TGCGCCAGCAGCCAAGATACGGGCGGGAGGGGTAATCAGCCCCAGCATTTT. The rearrangement joins TRBV4-3 to TRBJ1-5, with D maybe TRBD1 (5 bases). The CDR3 consists of 17 residues. V lost 0 bases and J 4 bases, leaving 16 bases between the germline ends. CDR1 is LGHNA and CDR2 is YSLEER in the germline V gene.